Presented here are 3 T cell receptor beta chains from one specimen sequenced in a study of blood T cell repertoires in COVID-19. Sequencing was performed with immunoSEQ multiplex PCR; in TCRdb, only in-frame clones are kept and a portion is missing. The table shows approximately 100,000 clones, with 71% occurring only once. The sequenced sample consisted of peripheral blood. The receptors come from a human donor with acute or convalescent COVID-19. The donor label of this sample is uncertain.

V and J are TRBV7-9 and TRBJ2-2, with 8 bases matching TRBD2. The CDR3 has 15 residues. Germline V CDR1 and CDR2: SEHNR, FQNEAQ (reference sequence). V lost 3 bases, J lost 5 bases, and 5 bases stayed unmatched. This CDR3 is CASSLSGGGTGELFF. In DNA, the CDR3 is TGTGCCAGCAGCTTGAGCGGGGGCGGGACCGGGGAGCTGTTTTTT.

This clone is medium-sized by share. This chain uses TRBV18 with TRBJ2-3; 9 bases line up with TRBD2. CDR1 KGHSH and CDR2 LQKENI come from the germline V gene. The CDR3 is 16 amino acids. The V and J ends lost 0 bases and 3 bases, in that order; junction bases with no gene match: 4. CDR3 coding DNA: TGTGCCAGCTCACCACCCGTTGCGGGGGGGACAGATACGCAGTATTTT. Its translation is CASSPPVAGGTDTQYF.

The chain uses TRBV3-1 (or the pseudogene TRBV3-2) and TRBJ1-3; D is possibly TRBD1 (6 bases). The CDR3 loop spans 14 amino acids. Germline loops: CDR1 LGHDT, CDR2 YNNKEL (reference sequence). V was shortened by 4 bases and J by 1 base, with 8 bases between the two germline ends. CDR3 loop: CASSRTESGNTIYF. The CDR3 nucleotides are TGTGCCAGCAGCCGGACAGAGTCTGGAAACACCATATATTTT.